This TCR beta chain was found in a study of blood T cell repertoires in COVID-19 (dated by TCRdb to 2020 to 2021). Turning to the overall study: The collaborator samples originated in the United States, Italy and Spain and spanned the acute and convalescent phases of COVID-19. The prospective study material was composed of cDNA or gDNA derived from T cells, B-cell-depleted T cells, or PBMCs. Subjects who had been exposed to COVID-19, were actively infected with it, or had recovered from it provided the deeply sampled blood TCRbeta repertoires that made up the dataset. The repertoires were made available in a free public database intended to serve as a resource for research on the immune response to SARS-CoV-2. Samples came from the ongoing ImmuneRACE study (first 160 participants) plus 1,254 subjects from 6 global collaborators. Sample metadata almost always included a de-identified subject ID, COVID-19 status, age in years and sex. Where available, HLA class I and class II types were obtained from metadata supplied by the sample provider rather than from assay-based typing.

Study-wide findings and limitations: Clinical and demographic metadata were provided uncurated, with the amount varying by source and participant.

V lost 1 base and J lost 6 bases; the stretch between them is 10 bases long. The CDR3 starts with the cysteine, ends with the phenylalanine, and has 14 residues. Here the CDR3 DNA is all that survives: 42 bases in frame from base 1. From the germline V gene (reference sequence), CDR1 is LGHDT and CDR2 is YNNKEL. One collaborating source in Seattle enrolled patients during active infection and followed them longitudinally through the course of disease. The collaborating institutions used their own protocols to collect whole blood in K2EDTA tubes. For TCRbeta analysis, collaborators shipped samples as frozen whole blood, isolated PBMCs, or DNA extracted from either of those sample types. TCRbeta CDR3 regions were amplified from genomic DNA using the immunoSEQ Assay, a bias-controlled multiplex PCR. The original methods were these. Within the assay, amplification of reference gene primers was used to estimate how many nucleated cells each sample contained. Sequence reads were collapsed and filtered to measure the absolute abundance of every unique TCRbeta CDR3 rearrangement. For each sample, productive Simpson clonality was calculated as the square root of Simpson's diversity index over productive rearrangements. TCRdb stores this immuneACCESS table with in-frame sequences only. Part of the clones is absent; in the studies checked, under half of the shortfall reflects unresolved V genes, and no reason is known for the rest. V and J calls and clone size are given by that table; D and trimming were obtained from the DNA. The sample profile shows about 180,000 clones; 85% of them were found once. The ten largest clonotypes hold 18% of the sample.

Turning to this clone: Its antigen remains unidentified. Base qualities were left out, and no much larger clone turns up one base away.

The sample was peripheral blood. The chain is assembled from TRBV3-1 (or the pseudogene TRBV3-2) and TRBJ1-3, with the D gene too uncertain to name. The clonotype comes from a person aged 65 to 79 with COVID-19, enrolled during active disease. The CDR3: CASSQGGRLNTIYF. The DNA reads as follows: TGTGCCAGCAGCCAAGGTGGCAGGCTAAACACCATATATTTT.